This TCR beta chain was recovered during a study of early T cells in non-severe SARS-CoV-2 infection. Across the study: Unpaired chains resulted from sequencing bulk RNA of unsorted whole blood.

Unique molecular identifiers were added to individual cDNA molecules. TCRdb re-derived calls from the 5' RACE reads in MiXCR, one entry per CDR3 protein. The sample consists of 100,000 to 150,000 distinct CDR3 sequences, around 14% of them appearing once. In this sample, this clonotype turned up a few times. Its antigen is unidentified. Germline CDR1 and CDR2: LGHDT and YNNKEL (reference sequence). CDR3 length: 11 residues. The V and J ends lost 3 bases and 13 bases respectively, with 9 bases between them. Findings of the study overall: Reliance on VDJdb matching favored anti-spike CD8 responses; private and CD4 specificities were missed.

J is TRBJ1-4 and V is TRBV3-1; D not certain. The receptor comes from an adult who was a healthcare worker with PCR-confirmed SARS-CoV-2 infection or an uninfected control (not recorded which). The specimen was whole blood. For the CDR3, the DNA is TGTGCCAGCAGCCACACCGACCGACTGTTTTTT. As protein: CASSHTDRLFF.